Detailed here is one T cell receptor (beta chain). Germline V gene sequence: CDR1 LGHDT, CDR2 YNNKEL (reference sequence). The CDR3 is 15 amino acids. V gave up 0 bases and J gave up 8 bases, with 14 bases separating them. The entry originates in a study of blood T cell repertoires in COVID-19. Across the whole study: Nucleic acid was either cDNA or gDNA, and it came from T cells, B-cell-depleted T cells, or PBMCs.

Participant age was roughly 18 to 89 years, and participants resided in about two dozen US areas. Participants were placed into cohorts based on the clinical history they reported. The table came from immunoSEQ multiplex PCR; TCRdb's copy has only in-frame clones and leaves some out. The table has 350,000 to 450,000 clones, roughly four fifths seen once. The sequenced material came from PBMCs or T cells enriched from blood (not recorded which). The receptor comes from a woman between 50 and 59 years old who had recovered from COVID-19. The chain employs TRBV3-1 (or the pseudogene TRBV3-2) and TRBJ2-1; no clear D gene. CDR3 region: CASSQDPISLDEQFF. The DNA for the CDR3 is TGTGCCAGCAGCCAAGACCCTATCTCTCTCGATGAGCAGTTCTTC.